This T cell receptor beta chain was observed in a study of T cells in tuberculosis listed by TCRdb under 2018. In the study overall: The study combined CD1B tetramers and high-throughput TCR immunosequencing to characterize T cells specific for the mycobacterial lipid antigen glucose monomycolate (GMM). The full study reports these points: T cells binding the CD1B-GMM tetramer with low affinity may have been missed by the stringent sort gate.

Because TCR-alpha and TCR-beta chains were sequenced unpaired, no chain pairing information was available. TCR libraries were generated with the immunoSEQ multiplex PCR assay, using TCR-beta and/or TCR-alpha/delta assays for each sample. The amplified TCR libraries were sequenced on the Illumina high-throughput platform. Per the authors' processing: Clustering and dimensionality reduction relied on pairwise TCRdist distances among GMM-specific receptors from T cells that were either sorted ex vivo or expanded in vitro. Sequence motifs defined by gene usage and CDR3 content were checked for enrichment by comparing tetramer-positive and tetramer-negative populations. TCRdb obtained this table from immuneACCESS and retained in-frame rearrangements with V and J assigned. These tables miss some clones; where compared with another copy, unresolved V genes account for less than half of the shortfall, and the remainder is unexplained. The V and J calls and clone size come from that table; D and trimming were worked out from the DNA. This sample comprises 60,000 or so clones, roughly 79% of them detected only once. Together, the top ten hold about 13% of the sample.

PBMC were thawed, rested overnight, stained with a GMM-loaded CD1B tetramer, a Live/Dead dye and anti-CD3, and then sorted on a FACS Aria II. The CD1B tetramers were loaded with C32 glucose monomycolate that had been purified from Rhodococcus equi. Before cryopreservation, the PBMC used for tetramer sorting had been depleted of CD14-expressing monocytes for a separate study. From each donor, approximately 98,000 tetramer-negative cells were sorted and were analyzed alongside the tetramer-positive cells. GMM-loaded CD1B tetramers were used to sort antigen-specific T cells from four healthy South African adults. The CDR3 contains 17 residues, cysteine and phenylalanine counted. Only the CDR3 DNA stays, 51 bases, in frame from base 1. V is cut back by 6 bases and J by 6 bases, with 12 bases in the junction unmatched. CDR1 and CDR2 are drawn from the germline V gene: MDHEN, SYDVKM. This clone was detected once. It has no much larger one-base neighbor in the sample; base qualities were not kept.

The material sequenced was CD1b-GMM tetramer-negative cells sorted from PBMCs. This specimen's cell subset or site label, interpreted: T cells not binding CD1B-GMM tetramer, sorted from same donor. This sequence originates from an adult woman with latent tuberculosis. The chain joins TRBV28 to TRBJ1-6; TRBD1 aligns with 9 central bases. The CDR3 loop reads CASSPTGQGGSNSPLHF. The nucleotide sequence reads as follows: TGTGCCAGCAGCCCTACGGGACAGGGTGGGAGTAATTCACCCCTCCACTTT.